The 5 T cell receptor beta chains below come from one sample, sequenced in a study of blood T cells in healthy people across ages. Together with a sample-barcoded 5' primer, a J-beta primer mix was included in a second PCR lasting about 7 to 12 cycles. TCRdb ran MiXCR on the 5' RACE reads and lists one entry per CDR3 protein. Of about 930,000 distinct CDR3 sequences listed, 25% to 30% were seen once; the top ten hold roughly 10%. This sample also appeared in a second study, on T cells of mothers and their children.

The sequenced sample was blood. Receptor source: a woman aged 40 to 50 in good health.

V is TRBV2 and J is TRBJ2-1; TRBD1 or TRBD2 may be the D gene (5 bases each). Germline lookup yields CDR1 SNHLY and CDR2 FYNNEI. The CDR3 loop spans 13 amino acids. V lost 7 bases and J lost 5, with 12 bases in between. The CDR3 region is CASIATVNNEQFF. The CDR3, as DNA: TGTGCCAGCATAGCGACAGTTAACAATGAGCAGTTCTTC.

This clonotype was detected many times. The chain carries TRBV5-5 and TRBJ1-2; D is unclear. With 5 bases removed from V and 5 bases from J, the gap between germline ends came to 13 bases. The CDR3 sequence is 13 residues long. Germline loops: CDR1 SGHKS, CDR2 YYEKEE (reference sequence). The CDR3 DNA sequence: TGTGCCAGCAGACCAGACGCCTTATATGGCTACACCTTC. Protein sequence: CASRPDALYGYTF.

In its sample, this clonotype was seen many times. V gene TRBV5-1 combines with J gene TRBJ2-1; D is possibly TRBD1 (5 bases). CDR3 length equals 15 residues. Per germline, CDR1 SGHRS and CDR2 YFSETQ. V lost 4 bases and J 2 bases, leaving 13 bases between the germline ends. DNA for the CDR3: TGCGCCAGCAGCGCGGTGCAGGGCGCCTACAATGAGCAGTTCTTC. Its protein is CASSAVQGAYNEQFF.

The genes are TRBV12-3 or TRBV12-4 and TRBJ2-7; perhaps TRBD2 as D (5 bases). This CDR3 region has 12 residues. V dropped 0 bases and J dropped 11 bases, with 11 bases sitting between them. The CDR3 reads CASSLARASKYF. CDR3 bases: TGTGCCAGCAGTTTAGCGCGGGCCTCCAAGTACTTC.

CDR3 region: CAFGTVGEKLFF. CDR3 nucleotide sequence: TGTGCCTTCGGGACAGTTGGTGAAAAACTGTTTTTT. The chain has TRBV28 and TRBJ1-4; the match to TRBD1 covers 7 bases. Per the germline V gene, CDR1 is MDHEN and CDR2 is SYDVKM. Losses at the gene ends were 11 bases for V and 7 bases for J; bases not matched to a gene: 7. This CDR3 is built from 12 residues. The full variable domain, in which reference TRBV28 and TRBJ1-4 provide the parts outside the CDR3, is DVKVTQSSRYLVKRTGEKVFLECVQDMDHENMFWYRQDPGLGLRLIYFSYDVKMKEKGDIPEGYSVSREKKERFSLILESASTNQTSMYLCAFGTVGEKLFFGSGTQLSVL.